A single sample is the source of the 14 T cell receptor beta chains below, sequenced in a study of long-term antiretroviral therapy in people with HIV. Sequencing used immunoSEQ v3.0 at survey level. Profiling relied on immunoSEQ multiplex PCR, and the TCRdb table lists in-frame clones only, not all of them. The sample lists almost 35,000 clones; about 94% were seen once. Sequenced material: unsorted PBMCs, taken more than 5 years after starting antiretroviral therapy. The receptors originated from a woman aged 50 to 60 with HIV.

The chain employs TRBV7-9 and TRBJ2-7; weak D call: TRBD2 (6 bases). Germline values: CDR1 SEHNR, CDR2 FQNEAQ (reference sequence). The CDR3 has 15 residues. V dropped 6 bases and J dropped 3 bases, with 18 bases sitting between them. The CDR3 loop reads CASSLGGDLGYEQYF. CDR3 nucleotide sequence: TGTGCCAGCAGTTTGGGCGGGGACCTGGGCTACGAGCAGTACTTC.

A single count supports this clone. CDR3 coding DNA: TGTGCCAGCAGTTTGGTCGTTGGGACAGGGGGGAACGAGCAGTACTTC. Translating it yields CASSLVVGTGGNEQYF. The gene calls are TRBV27 and TRBJ2-7; 11 bases map to TRBD1. The germline gives CDR1 MNHEY, CDR2 SMNVEV (reference sequence). V trimming: 3 bases; J trimming: 5 bases; junction bases outside the gene matches: 9. The CDR3 contains 16 residues.

The chain uses TRBV4-3 and TRBJ2-3; 7 bases are a match to TRBD2. The germline V gene has CDR1 LGHNA and CDR2 YSLEER. CDR3 size: 16 residues. The ends lost 1 base at V and 4 bases at J; junction bases unmatched: 8. The CDR3 loop is CASSQGASGAPDTQYF. CDR3 DNA: TGCGCCAGCAGCCAAGGCGCGAGCGGGGCGCCAGATACGCAGTATTTT.

V and J are TRBV5-5 and TRBJ2-5, with D possibly matching TRBD1 (6 bases). The CDR3 covers 17 residues. V gave up 0 bases and J gave up 1 base, with 16 bases separating them. CDR1 is SGHKS, CDR2 YYEKEE, per germline (reference sequence). The CDR3 DNA is TGTGCCAGCAGCTTGGAGGGGTACACAGGGTTCCAAGAGACCCAGTACTTC. Translation: CASSLEGYTGFQETQYF.

In its sample, this clone was seen once. This chain joins TRBV21-1 and TRBJ2-3; the table's D call, TRBD1, has no DNA check behind it. TRBV21-1 represents a pseudogene. This CDR3 spans 15 amino acids. DNA for the CDR3: TGTGCCAGCATAGGACAGCCGACTAGCACAGATACGCAGTATTTT. Protein sequence: CASIGQPTSTDTQYF.

Worth noting for this clone: At one of its ends the junction is not consistent with the germline gene, which may arise from a read error. The chain is built from TRBV7-7 and TRBJ2-5; 7 bases are a match to TRBD2. The germline gives CDR1 SSHAT, CDR2 FNYEAQ (reference sequence). The CDR3 length is 14 residues. The CDR3 sequence: CASSTSGTQETQYF. CDR3 coding DNA: TGTGCTAGCAGCACGAGCGGGACCCAAGAGACCCAGTACTTC.

The chain couples TRBV7-2 to TRBJ1-2, with TRBD1 identical over 7 bases. The ends lost 5 bases at V and 3 bases at J; junction bases unmatched: 3. The CDR3 sequence is 13 residues long. CDR1 and CDR2 from the germline V gene are SGHTA and FQGNSA. CDR3 loop: CASSPTGDYGYTF. The CDR3 DNA sequence: TGTGCCAGCAGCCCTACAGGGGACTATGGCTACACCTTC.

The chain recombines TRBV7-2 with TRBJ2-3, with D perhaps TRBD1 (6 bases). V shed 5 bases and J shed 3 bases, with 9 bases lying between them. The germline V gene encodes CDR1 SGHTA and CDR2 FQGNSA. This CDR3 contains 13 residues. The CDR3 sequence is CASSAGATDTQYF. The CDR3 nucleotides are TGTGCCAGCAGCGCAGGGGCAACAGATACGCAGTATTTT.

The chain joins TRBV5-6 to TRBJ2-7, with TRBD2 as a possible D gene (7 bases). This CDR3 has 15 amino acids. Germline V CDR1 and CDR2: SGHDT, YYEEEE. The V end was cut by 0 bases, the J end by 2 bases, with 12 bases between. The CDR3 sequence is CASSLGTGGAYEQYF. The CDR3 DNA sequence: TGTGCCAGCAGCTTGGGGACGGGGGGCGCCTACGAGCAGTACTTC.

This clone has just one count. The gene calls are TRBV7-2 and TRBJ2-7; TRBD2 agrees at 7 bases. The V segment lost 0 bases and the J segment 9 bases; nucleotides outside the gene matches: 2. The CDR3 has 12 residues. Germline CDR1 is SGHTA and CDR2 is FQGNSA. CDR3 coding DNA: TGTGCCAGCAGCTTAGCCAGCGGGGTGCAGTACTTC. It specifies CASSLASGVQYF. Supplemented by reference TRBV7-2 and TRBJ2-7, the full variable domain reads GAGVSQSPSNKVTEKGKDVELRCDPISGHTALYWYRQSLGQGLEFLIYFQGNSAPDKSGLPSDRFSAERTGGSVSTLTIQRTQQEDSAVYLCASSLASGVQYFGPGTRLTVT.

The J gene is TRBJ1-5, the V gene TRBV7-2, with D perhaps TRBD1 (6 bases). The V end was cut by 6 bases, the J end by 6 bases, with 18 bases between. From germline, CDR1 is SGHTA and CDR2 FQGNSA. There are 15 residues in the CDR3. The CDR3 here is CASSLIMGGAQPQHF. The CDR3 DNA is TGTGCCAGCAGTTTAATTATGGGGGGGGCTCAGCCCCAGCATTTT.

The V gene is TRBV30, the J gene TRBJ2-4, with D perhaps matching TRBD1 or TRBD2 (5 bases each). The CDR3 spans 18 residues. The germline V gene encodes CDR1 GTSNPN and CDR2 SVGIG (reference sequence). V shed 0 bases and J shed 9 bases, with 27 bases lying between them. The CDR3 coding sequence is TGTGCCTGGAGTGTGGGGGTGACGGACCCACAAACAGCAGGCATTCAGTACTTC. Its translation: CAWSVGVTDPQTAGIQYF.

The chain joins TRBV5-6 to TRBJ1-6; TRBD1 matches at 8 bases. Trimming at V came to 4 bases and at J to 5 bases, leaving 8 bases not matched to a gene. Germline V gene lookup returns CDR1 SGHDT and CDR2 YYEEEE. The CDR3 sequence is 16 residues long. This CDR3 reads CASSRAMGQDNSPLHF. For the CDR3, the DNA is TGTGCCAGCAGCAGAGCTATGGGACAGGATAATTCACCCCTCCACTTT.

The rearrangement links TRBV10-3 to TRBJ2-7, with D possibly called TRBD1 or TRBD2 (6 bases each). Germline CDR1 reads ENHRY; CDR2 reads SYGVKD. The CDR3 is made up of 14 amino acids. V dropped 11 bases and J dropped 3 bases, with 20 bases sitting between them. CDR3 nucleotides: TGTGCCGTTCAGGGGCCGGGGGAATTCTACGAGCAGTACTTC. Amino acid sequence: CAVQGPGEFYEQYF.